A single sample gave rise to the 20 T cell receptor beta chains below, sequenced in a study of circulating and synovial CD4+ cells in juvenile arthritis (dated by TCRdb to about 2014). The library relied on the immunoSEQ multiplex PCR assay. TCRdb stores this immuneACCESS table with in-frame sequences only. Part of the clones is absent; in the studies checked, under half of the shortfall reflects unresolved V genes, and no reason is known for the rest. The sample has fewer than 35,000 clones on record, about 95% of them singletons. The ten most abundant clones make up roughly 0.17% of the sample. Sample: CD4+ T cells from blood. The receptors were sampled from a human donor with juvenile idiopathic arthritis.

The genes are TRBV6-1 and TRBJ2-5; D possibly corresponds to TRBD1 (6 bases). The end of the DNA fits TRBJ2-7 better, so the J call may be wrong. The CDR3 runs 15 residues. From germline, CDR1 is MNHNS and CDR2 SASEGT. CDR3 nucleotides: TGTGCCAGCAGTGTGACCGACAGGCCCCCCTACGAGCAGTACTTC. Protein: CASSVTDRPPYEQYF.

This clone was recorded only once. This chain uses TRBV29-1 with TRBJ2-7, with 14 bases matching TRBD2. This CDR3 is 18 amino acids long. Trimming removed 6 bases from V and 1 base from J; junction bases left unmatched: 14. CDR1 and CDR2 from the germline V gene are SQVTM and ANQGSEA. The CDR3 DNA reads TGCAGCGTGGTACCGACTAGCGGGAGGGCCCTCGGGTCCTACGAGCAGTACTTC. This translates into CSVVPTSGRALGSYEQYF.

The CDR3: CASSPTGRGEKLFF. The CDR3 DNA reads as TGTGCCAGCAGCCCTACAGGACGAGGTGAAAAACTGTTTTTT. This rearrangement joins TRBV6-5 to TRBJ1-4; weak D call: TRBD1 (5 bases). With 6 bases removed from V and 7 bases from J, the gap between germline ends came to 15 bases. This CDR3 has 14 residues. The germline V gene encodes CDR1 MNHEY and CDR2 SVGAGI.

The CDR3, as DNA: TGTGCCAGCAGCGCTCGACAGGGGAACACTGAAGCTTTCTTT. It encodes CASSARQGNTEAFF. This sequence joins TRBV2 and TRBJ1-1; 7 bases line up with TRBD1. There are 14 residues in the CDR3. Per germline, CDR1 SNHLY and CDR2 FYNNEI. With 6 bases clipped from V and 1 base from J, the junction kept 5 bases outside the gene matches.

The chain has TRBV10-3 and TRBJ1-2; D perhaps matches TRBD1 (6 bases). The germline CDR1 and CDR2 sequences are ENHRY and SYGVKD. V lost 8 bases to trimming and J lost 4 bases, with 11 bases between them. The CDR3 has 12 residues. This CDR3 is CAIGTGPYGYTF. The CDR3 DNA sequence: TGTGCCATCGGCACAGGGCCCTATGGCTACACCTTC.

The chain links TRBV28 to TRBJ2-3; 9 bases match TRBD2. Germline V gene data show CDR1 as MDHEN and CDR2 as SYDVKM. The CDR3 extends over 14 amino acids. After removal of 2 bases from V and 8 bases from J, the junction contained 5 bases not matched to a gene. The DNA for the CDR3 is TGTGCCAGCAGTTTAGCGGGAGGGCCTGGTACGCAGTATTTT. Its protein is CASSLAGGPGTQYF.

The chain links TRBV7-2 to TRBJ2-1, with 14 bases fitting TRBD2. The CDR3 consists of 15 residues. V lost 4 bases to trimming and J lost 12 bases; unmatched junction nucleotides: 8. CDR1 is SGHTA, CDR2 FQGNSA, per germline. CDR3 nucleotides: TGTGCCAGCAGCTCAGGGACTAGCGGGAGAGAGGTGCAGTTCTTC. Translation: CASSSGTSGREVQFF.

The chain combines TRBV27 with TRBJ2-4; weak D call: TRBD1 (6 bases). The germline V gene has CDR1 MNHEY and CDR2 SMNVEV (reference sequence). V was trimmed by 5 bases and J by 4 bases, leaving 15 bases between them. CDR3 length: 15 residues. The CDR3 bases are TGTGCCAGCAGTGCATACGGGACAACTAAAAACATTCAGTACTTC. Its protein is CASSAYGTTKNIQYF.

The CDR3 region is CASGGGLAGGFSYNEQFF. CDR3 coding DNA: TGTGCCAGCGGGGGGGGACTAGCGGGGGGGTTCTCCTACAATGAGCAGTTCTTC. V usage is TRBV27 and J usage is TRBJ2-1; 16 nucleotides match TRBD2. The ends lost 8 bases at V and 0 bases at J; junction bases unmatched: 7. The CDR3 runs 18 residues. Germline loops: CDR1 MNHEY, CDR2 SMNVEV (reference sequence).

This sequence joins TRBV18 and TRBJ2-7, with 8 bases that match TRBD2. The CDR3 is 16 residues long. Trimming at V came to 6 bases and at J to 0 bases, leaving 10 bases not matched to a gene. CDR1 and CDR2 (germline): KGHSH, LQKENI. The CDR3 bases are TGTGCCAGCTCGCTTTCAACTAGCGGAAGCTCCTACGAGCAGTACTTC. It encodes CASSLSTSGSSYEQYF.

The chain employs TRBV19 and TRBJ1-2, with 8 bases lining up with TRBD1. V gave up 6 bases and J gave up 7 bases; unmatched junction bases: 16. The CDR3 is 16 amino acids. CDR1 is LNHDA and CDR2 is SQIVND in the germline V gene (reference sequence). DNA for the CDR3: TGTGCCAGTAGCCCCACCTTAGGACAGGGTTATTCTGGCTACACCTTC. Amino acid sequence: CASSPTLGQGYSGYTF.

The chain carries TRBV28 and TRBJ2-5, with 7 bases identical to TRBD1. The ends lost 5 bases at V and 7 bases at J; junction bases unmatched: 7. Germline V gene data show CDR1 as MDHEN and CDR2 as SYDVKM. The CDR3 spans 13 residues. CDR3 DNA: TGTGCCAGCAGTCTAGGGGGCGAGGGGACCCAGTACTTC. Residues: CASSLGGEGTQYF.

Details on this clone: The germline gene is not matched at one end of the junction; a read error may be the cause. The chain links TRBV7-2 to TRBJ2-5; TRBD2 is a possible D gene (6 bases). The CDR3 is 14 amino acids. The V gene's germline CDR1 is SGHTA and CDR2 FQGNSA. The CDR3 bases are TGTGCCAGCAGCCTAGCGACAGACATGAGATCCCAGTACTTC. As protein: CASSLATDMRSQYF.

This clone has just a few counts. V is TRBV21-1 and J is TRBJ1-5; the table names TRBD1, a call not compared with the DNA. TRBV21-1 is a recognized pseudogene. The CDR3 is made up of 17 amino acids. The CDR3 bases are TGTGCCAGCAGCAAACCGGGACAGGGTTTTGGCAATCAGCCCCAGCATTTT. Translated: CASSKPGQGFGNQPQHF.

The gene calls are TRBV7-2 and TRBJ2-3; the match to TRBD2 covers 8 bases. V shed 3 bases and J 4 bases; nucleotides not matched to a gene: 9. Per the germline V gene, CDR1 is SGHTA and CDR2 is FQGNSA. The CDR3 consists of 16 residues. The CDR3 DNA sequence: TGTGCCAGCAGCTTCTCGGGAGGGCCTAGTCCAGATACGCAGTATTTT. Amino acid sequence: CASSFSGGPSPDTQYF.

The chain combines TRBV18 with TRBJ2-7; 9 bases are shared with TRBD1. The trim removed 5 bases at V and 4 bases at J, leaving 9 bases unmatched. In germline, CDR1 is KGHSH, CDR2 LQKENI. This CDR3 contains 15 residues. The CDR3 coding sequence is TGTGCCAGCTCAACCGGGACAGGGAAGATGTACGAGCAGTACTTC. The encoded protein is CASSTGTGKMYEQYF.

V gene TRBV7-9 combines with J gene TRBJ2-3, with 9 bases that match TRBD2. This CDR3 comprises 15 residues. V lost 5 bases to trimming and J lost 4 bases; unmatched junction nucleotides: 7. The germline gives CDR1 SEHNR, CDR2 FQNEAQ (reference sequence). The CDR3 reads CASSRGGATADTQYF. CDR3 nucleotide sequence: TGTGCCAGCAGCCGCGGGGGGGCCACTGCAGATACGCAGTATTTT.

The chain recombines TRBV7-7 with TRBJ2-7, with TRBD1 identical over 10 bases. Germline loops: CDR1 SSHAT, CDR2 FNYEAQ (reference sequence). The junction had 8 bases not matched to a gene; V was cut back by 5 bases and J by 4 bases. CDR3 size: 15 residues. The CDR3 bases are TGTGCCAGCAGCGTGGGGACAGGGGAAACGTACGAGCAGTACTTC. As protein: CASSVGTGETYEQYF.

The chain joins TRBV7-2 to TRBJ2-1; D is unresolved. The CDR3 totals 14 residues. Looked up from germline, CDR1 is SGHTA and CDR2 is FQGNSA. The ends were cut back, 5 bases at V and 2 bases at J, with 10 bases in the middle. CDR3: CASSNSPAYNEQFF. CDR3 bases: TGTGCCAGCAGCAACAGTCCCGCCTACAATGAGCAGTTCTTC.

The chain couples TRBV25-1 to TRBJ1-1, with D uncertain. Germline V gene data show CDR1 as MGHDK and CDR2 as SYGVNS. The V end lost 1 base, the J end lost 2 bases, and 11 bases lay between the germline ends. The CDR3 totals 15 residues. For the CDR3, the DNA is TGTGCCAGCAGTGAATGGAGCAGTCGAAACACTGAAGCTTTCTTT. This gives the protein CASSEWSSRNTEAFF.